The 26 T cell receptor beta chains presented below share a single source sample, sequenced in a study of control samples from healthy donors and cancer patients. Data came from immunoSEQ multiplex PCR; TCRdb stores just in-frame clones and leaves some out. The profile covers tens of thousands of clones, with approximately 93% appearing a single time and around 1.3% taken by the ten largest. Sequencing was carried out using PBMCs. Receptors originate from a woman aged 40 to 50 with lung cancer.

This chain joins TRBV7-2 and TRBJ1-6; possible D gene TRBD1, 5 bases. This CDR3 is built from 14 residues. Trimming pared 5 bases from V and 8 bases from J, leaving 13 bases between. Germline assignment: CDR1 SGHTA and CDR2 FQGNSA. In nucleotides, the CDR3 is TGTGCCAGCAGCCACGAACAGGTTTATTCACCCCTCCACTTT. This gives the protein CASSHEQVYSPLHF.

This clone was detected once. V gene TRBV9 combines with J gene TRBJ1-1, with D possibly TRBD1 on 6 matching bases. Germline values: CDR1 SGDLS, CDR2 YYNGEE. This CDR3 is 14 amino acids long. Trimming shortened V by 1 base and J by 2 bases, and 9 bases separated the two germline ends. The chain's CDR3 is CASSVTDSNTEAFF. CDR3 sequence (DNA): TGTGCCAGCAGCGTAACGGACAGCAACACTGAAGCTTTCTTT.

The chain couples TRBV6-1 to TRBJ1-5; 7 bases line up with TRBD1. Germline lookup yields CDR1 MNHNS and CDR2 SASEGT. The CDR3 is made up of 17 amino acids. V was pared by 3 bases and J by 3 bases, with 11 bases of the junction left unmatched. The CDR3 DNA sequence: TGTGCCAGCAGTGAGTTTTATGGGACAGATATCAATCAGCCCCAGCATTTT. Encoded protein: CASSEFYGTDINQPQHF.

This chain links TRBV10-2 with TRBJ1-5, with unresolved D. Germline lookup yields CDR1 WSHSY and CDR2 SAAADI. The CDR3 spans 14 residues. V lost 2 bases, J lost 7 bases, and 12 bases lay in between. In DNA form, the CDR3 reads TGCGCCAGCAGTGAGGACCCCGAAATCCAGCCCCAGCATTTT. It yields the protein CASSEDPEIQPQHF.

The rearrangement links TRBV12-3 or TRBV12-4 to TRBJ1-1; no reliable D call. V lost 4 bases and J 6 bases, leaving 12 bases between the germline ends. The CDR3 has 13 residues. The CDR3 DNA is TGTGCCAGCAGTTACGGGGATAACCCTGAAGCTTTCTTT. It is translated as CASSYGDNPEAFF.

The rearrangement joins TRBV21-1 to TRBJ1-2; the table's D gene call, TRBD1, was not cross checked with the DNA. TRBV21-1 is annotated as a pseudogene. CDR3 length equals 16 residues. The CDR3 spells CASSKEGGDRNYGYTF. CDR3 DNA sequence: TGTGCCAGCAGCAAAGAAGGGGGTGACAGGAACTATGGCTACACCTTC.

The chain carries TRBV6-4 and TRBJ2-2; TRBD2 aligns across 11 bases. This CDR3 region has 14 residues. The V and J ends lost 6 bases and 5 bases, in that order; junction bases with no gene match: 2. Germline CDR1 and CDR2: MRHNA and SNTAGT. The CDR3 sequence is CASSPSGGTGELFF. DNA of the CDR3: TGTGCCAGCAGCCCTAGCGGGGGGACCGGGGAGCTGTTTTTT.

The rearrangement links TRBV18 to TRBJ1-2, with unresolved D. Germline CDR1 and CDR2: KGHSH and LQKENI. Trimming removed 2 bases at V and 1 base at J, with 14 bases between. The CDR3 is 16 residues long. DNA for the CDR3: TGTGCCAGCTCACCATACTCTGGGGAGGGTAACTATGGCTACACCTTC. Protein product: CASSPYSGEGNYGYTF.

V gene TRBV4-1 combines with J gene TRBJ1-2; TRBD1 might be the D (6 bases). The germline V gene has CDR1 MGHRA and CDR2 YSYEKL. The CDR3 has 15 residues. Trimming pared 0 bases from V and 7 bases from J, leaving 15 bases between. The DNA for the CDR3 is TGCGCCAGCAGCCAAGAGGGCAGGGGAGGACGTGGCTACACCTTC. This sequence encodes CASSQEGRGGRGYTF.

V gene TRBV9 combines with J gene TRBJ2-2; 11 positions agree with TRBD2. After removal of 2 bases from V and 7 bases from J, the junction contained 7 bases not matched to a gene. Germline V gives CDR1 SGDLS, CDR2 YYNGEE. The CDR3 has 16 residues. The DNA of the CDR3 is TGTGCCAGCAGCGTCTTAGCGGGGGGGCGGAGCGGGGAGCTGTTTTTT. Encoded protein: CASSVLAGGRSGELFF.

The chain combines TRBV30 with TRBJ2-1; 10 nucleotides match TRBD2. CDR1 is GTSNPN, CDR2 SVGIG, per germline (reference sequence). The CDR3 spans 16 residues. V shed 3 bases and J 3 bases; nucleotides not matched to a gene: 8. Here the CDR3 reads CAWRNPSGGGYNEQFF. For the CDR3, the DNA is TGTGCCTGGAGGAATCCTAGCGGGGGTGGCTACAATGAGCAGTTCTTC.

This chain connects TRBV10-3 to TRBJ1-2; 9 bases map to TRBD1. Trimming at V came to 11 bases and at J to 2 bases, leaving 12 bases not matched to a gene. In germline, CDR1 is ENHRY, CDR2 SYGVKD. The CDR3 has 15 residues. CDR3 sequence: CASLDPGQGNYGYTF. The CDR3 region has the DNA TGTGCCTCGCTCGACCCGGGACAGGGAAACTATGGCTACACCTTC.

V usage is TRBV5-6 and J usage is TRBJ2-2; D is tentatively TRBD1 or TRBD2 (5 bases each). This CDR3 has 14 amino acids. Looked up from germline, CDR1 is SGHDT and CDR2 is YYEEEE. V lost 9 bases and J 0 bases, leaving 12 bases between the germline ends. The CDR3 coding sequence is TGTGCCACGGGACCGGGACCGAACACCGGGGAGCTGTTTTTT. Amino acid sequence: CATGPGPNTGELFF.

The rearrangement joins TRBV30 to TRBJ1-5; no clear D. Between the trimmed V and J ends, which lost 4 bases and 2 bases, there was a span of 9 bases. The CDR3 contains 13 residues. Germline lookup yields CDR1 GTSNPN and CDR2 SVGIG (reference sequence). In nucleotides, the CDR3 is TGTGCCTGGACTGCCGGTGGCAATCAGCCCCAGCATTTT. Translating it yields CAWTAGGNQPQHF.

The chain recombines TRBV28 with TRBJ1-2, with D tentatively TRBD1 (6 bases). The germline V and J ends were trimmed by 5 bases and 3 bases, with 16 bases remaining between them. Germline CDR1 reads MDHEN; CDR2 reads SYDVKM. This CDR3 spans 15 amino acids. In DNA, the CDR3 is TGTGCCAGCAGTGTCGCGGCAGGGGAGGACTATGGCTACACCTTC. This codes for CASSVAAGEDYGYTF.

This chain links TRBV5-1 with TRBJ1-2; D possibly corresponds to TRBD1 (5 bases). Trimming cost V 0 bases and J 8 bases, with 11 bases left between them. CDR1 and CDR2 (germline): SGHRS, YFSETQ. CDR3 length: 13 residues. The CDR3 DNA follows: TGCGCCAGCAGCTTGGATCAGGGCGGAGGCTACACCTTC. Translated: CASSLDQGGGYTF.

This clone was observed a single time. The CDR3 is CASSDRARGGTDTQYF. The CDR3 DNA sequence: TGTGCCAGCAGCGACCGGGCTCGTGGTGGCACAGATACGCAGTATTTT. The rearrangement links TRBV7-6 to TRBJ2-3; D is unresolved. Germline V lookup: CDR1 SGHVS, CDR2 FNYEAQ. The V and J ends lost 5 bases and 1 base respectively, with 16 bases between them. The CDR3 extends over 16 amino acids.

This clone was found once. The chain joins TRBV7-9 to TRBJ1-2; D unresolved. The germline V gene encodes CDR1 SEHNR and CDR2 FQNEAQ (reference sequence). The CDR3 has 17 residues. The V gene lost 0 bases and the J gene lost 8 bases, with 22 bases spanning the gap. The CDR3 coding sequence is TGTGCCAGCAGCTTAGCCGCAAACACGACCGGGTACGGGGGCTACACCTTC. It specifies CASSLAANTTGYGGYTF.

The genes are TRBV7-8 and TRBJ1-4; 9 bases agree with TRBD1. The junction had 9 bases not matched to a gene; V was cut back by 3 bases and J by 7 bases. Per the germline V gene, CDR1 is SGHVS and CDR2 is FQNEAQ. The CDR3 is made up of 16 amino acids. This CDR3 is CASSFTTGGSIEKLFF. CDR3 in DNA: TGTGCCAGCAGCTTCACTACAGGGGGCTCTATTGAAAAACTGTTTTTT.

J is TRBJ1-6 and V is TRBV5-6, with D unclear. Trimming pared 2 bases from V and 0 bases from J, leaving 6 bases between. The germline CDR1 and CDR2 sequences are SGHDT and YYEEEE. The CDR3 runs 15 residues. The CDR3 protein is CASSFQSSYNSPLHF. The CDR3 coding sequence is TGTGCCAGCAGCTTTCAGAGCTCCTATAATTCACCCCTCCACTTT.

V is TRBV19 and J is TRBJ2-3; TRBD2 aligns across 9 bases. This CDR3 spans 14 amino acids. Germline values: CDR1 LNHDA, CDR2 SQIVND (reference sequence). Trimming cost V 5 bases and J 3 bases; bases outside gene matches: 3. CDR3 sequence reads: CASSPAGGTDTQYF. The CDR3 coding sequence is TGTGCCAGTAGTCCGGCGGGGGGGACAGATACGCAGTATTTT.

The chain couples TRBV7-9 to TRBJ2-7, with D perhaps assigned TRBD1 or TRBD2 (5 bases each). The V end lost 5 bases, the J end lost 3 bases, and 11 bases lay between the germline ends. CDR3 length equals 13 residues. The germline gives CDR1 SEHNR, CDR2 FQNEAQ (reference sequence). DNA for the CDR3: TGTGCCAGCAGCCCCGGGACCTTCTACGAGCAGTACTTC. This encodes CASSPGTFYEQYF.

This chain links TRBV5-1 with TRBJ1-5; the match to TRBD1 covers 9 bases. CDR1 and CDR2 (germline): SGHRS, YFSETQ. CDR3 length: 17 residues. The V gene end was trimmed by 3 bases and the J gene end by 0 bases; junction bases not matched to a gene: 7. The DNA for the CDR3 is TGCGCCAGCAGCTGGGGGGACAGGGCGGATAGCAATCAGCCCCAGCATTTT. This gives the protein CASSWGDRADSNQPQHF. The entire variable domain, with the rest obtained from reference TRBV5-1 and TRBJ1-5, is as follows: KAGVTQTPRYLIKTRGQQVTLSCSPISGHRSVSWYQQTPGQGLQFLFEYFSETQRNKGNFPGRFSGRQFSNSRSEMNVSTLELGDSALYLCASSWGDRADSNQPQHFGDGTRLSIL.

This clone has a single count. The V and J genes are TRBV3-1 (or the pseudogene TRBV3-2) and TRBJ1-5; no clear D gene. Germline V lookup: CDR1 LGHDT, CDR2 YNNKEL (reference sequence). V dropped 1 base and J dropped 0 bases, with 4 bases sitting between them. This CDR3 comprises 14 residues. The chain's CDR3 is CASSQAGSNQPQHF. As DNA, the CDR3 is TGTGCCAGCAGCCAAGCGGGTAGCAATCAGCCCCAGCATTTT.

This chain joins TRBV3-1 (or the pseudogene TRBV3-2) and TRBJ1-1; no reliable D call. V was pared by 5 bases and J by 3 bases, with 13 bases between. Germline CDR1 LGHDT, CDR2 YNNKEL (reference sequence). The CDR3 contains 14 residues. CDR3 sequence: CASSGRERDTEAFF. The CDR3 DNA follows: TGTGCCAGCAGCGGCCGGGAGAGGGACACTGAAGCTTTCTTT.

Worth noting for this clone: Germline and junction disagree at one end, which may indicate a read error. V and J are TRBV7-7 and TRBJ2-1; a possible D gene is TRBD2 (6 bases). This CDR3 has 15 amino acids. Germline lookup yields CDR1 SSHAT and CDR2 FNYEAQ (reference sequence). Written as DNA, the CDR3 is TGTGCTAGCAGCCCCGGGAGACGGTTTTACAATGAGCAGTTCTTC. Amino acids: CASSPGRRFYNEQFF.